This T cell receptor (beta chain) was found in a study of CDR3 diversity in severe acne. TCRdb reprocessed the PCR reads with MiXCR, giving one entry per CDR3 protein. The table records around 85,000 distinct CDR3 sequences, under 55% of them present only once. The CDR3 extends over 18 amino acids. J gave up 4 bases and V 0 bases, and 6 bases lay outside the gene matches. CDR1 and CDR2 (germline): DFQATT, SNEGSKA (reference sequence). Input material: blood. The rearrangement links TRBV20-1 to TRBJ2-1; 16 bases agree with TRBD2. The sequence derives from a male donor with severe acne vulgaris. CDR3 protein: CSARDGTSGRGVYNEQFF. CDR3 nucleotides: TGCAGTGCTAGAGATGGGACTAGCGGGAGGGGGGTTTACAATGAGCAGTTCTTC.